Listed below are T cell receptor beta chains from one sample, sequenced in a study of CXCR3-negative and CXCR3-positive naive CD8 T cells. Following a re-call of the 5' RACE reads, TCRdb has one entry per CDR3 protein and lacks DNA. Found here are around 40,000 distinct CDR3 sequences; the top ten clones hold roughly 15%. The sample taken for sequencing was memory CD8+ T cells from blood. The receptors shown here come from a human donor in good health. Some clones in this sample may be carry-over from other donors' samples. The CDR3 runs from the conserved cysteine through the conserved F or W. A row's size may be missing; if present it is once, few, many or a size class.

cdr3_aa clone_size j_call v_call
CASTQGDYEQFF . TRBJ2-1 TRBV28
CASSRRFRQGGNSPLHF . TRBJ1-6 TRBV28
CASSLWTGGSNEQFF . TRBJ2-1 TRBV5-1
CSVEGYSPEAFF . TRBJ1-1 TRBV29-1
CASSENQPQHF medium-sized TRBJ1-5 TRBV6-1
CATSRDGPITETQYF . TRBJ2-5 TRBV15
CASSLDRVNQPQHF . TRBJ1-5 TRBV28
CASSQDAQYNEQFF . TRBJ2-1 TRBV4-3
CASSISGGAYNEQFF medium-sized TRBJ2-1 TRBV7-6
CASSQRRQVQETQYF . TRBJ2-5 TRBV23-1
CSVEESISYEQYF . TRBJ2-7 TRBV29-1
CASSQEGVEETQYF . TRBJ2-5 TRBV3-1
CASSLGTPPNSPLHF . TRBJ1-6 TRBV12-3/TRBV12-4
CASISNTGELFF . TRBJ2-2 TRBV25-1
CASSPGWDEQFF . TRBJ2-1 TRBV5-1
CASSELSRGYSGRPYNEQFF . TRBJ2-1 TRBV25-1
CSAEDRSYEQYF . TRBJ2-7 TRBV20-1
CASSPGQFGYTF . TRBJ1-2 TRBV6-6
CASSSVSSYEQYF . TRBJ2-7 TRBV6-5
CASSYNTGELFF . TRBJ2-2 TRBV5-1
CASSLEGQGYEQYF . TRBJ2-7 TRBV7-9
CASSGGDAEAFF . TRBJ1-1 TRBV9
CSAINLDRESYEQYF . TRBJ2-7 TRBV20-1
CASSDPRVYGYTF . TRBJ1-2 TRBV7-9
CSVGGSGTQYF . TRBJ2-5 TRBV29-1
CASSGTGWKRGTEAFF . TRBJ1-1 TRBV12-3/TRBV12-4
CSILEAGTNYGYTF . TRBJ1-2 TRBV29-1